The sequence of this T cell receptor (beta chain) was determined in a study of cytomegalovirus exposure and HLA in healthy donors. CDR1 and CDR2 from the germline V gene are MDHEN and SYDVKM. V gave up 6 bases and J gave up 10 bases, with 10 bases separating them. This CDR3 region has 12 residues. The PCR made use of 60 Vbeta and 13 Jbeta primers. Clones were read by immunoSEQ multiplex PCR, and TCRdb kept only the in-frame ones, dropping some. Of about 110,000 clones listed, 55% to 75% are singletons. V gene TRBV28 combines with J gene TRBJ1-6; no definite D call. Sequencing input: PBMCs. The clonotype originates from a man aged 25 to 40 in good health and CMV-seropositive. Here the CDR3 reads CASSILGSPLHF. In nucleotides, the CDR3 is TGTGCCAGCAGCATTCTGGGCTCACCCCTCCACTTT.